The clone carrying this TCR beta chain was found many times. Its cognate antigen is unknown. Time point noted: patch test 2, 6 weeks after DPC sensitization. Described treatment: therapeutic diphenylcyclopropenone sensitization with weekly scalp DPC. RNA extraction used unfractionated whole blood as the source of total RNA. Per the germline V gene, CDR1 is LGHNA and CDR2 is YSLEER. The CDR3 loop spans 14 amino acids. Unmatched junction bases numbered 5, after V lost 2 bases and J lost 9 bases. This specimen belongs to a study of human T cells and chemical hapten exposure. Study outcomes and limitations: Counts of expanded TCRs (at PT1) showed a positive correlation with patch test score.

The study's library attached unique molecular identifiers to single cDNA molecules. Each CDR3 protein gets one entry after TCRdb re-called the RACE reads with MiXCR. Among 95,000 or so distinct CDR3 sequences listed, roughly an eighth were seen once. The receptor was isolated from a woman in her thirties or forties with alopecia areata. Some clones in this sample may be carry-over from other donors' samples. The starting material was whole blood, obtained in connection with sensitization to the hapten diphenylcyclopropenone (DPC). The V call is TRBV4-3, the J call TRBJ2-7; 12 bases match TRBD2. The CDR3 DNA sequence: TGCGCCAGCAGCCAAACGACTAGCGGGAGCGGGCAGTACTTC. Its protein is CASSQTTSGSGQYF.